This T cell receptor (beta chain) is from a study of cytomegalovirus exposure and HLA in healthy donors. Study details: Most genotyped donors, approximately 81% of fewer than 400, had Caucasian-associated genetic ancestry.

The V end was cut by 9 bases, the J end by 0 bases, with 13 bases between. The CDR3 is 14 residues long. Per the germline V gene, CDR1 is SGHNT and CDR2 is YENEEA. 13 Jbeta primers and 60 Vbeta primers were used for the PCR. Measured with immunoSEQ multiplex PCR; TCRdb has only the in-frame clones, and not every one. The repertoire consists of over 150,000 clones, with 81% occurring once and the leading ten covering approximately 13%. The genes are TRBV11-3 and TRBJ2-3; D is possibly TRBD1 (6 bases). Sequenced sample: PBMCs. The clonotype originates from a woman between 45 and 60 years old in good health and CMV-seronegative. This chain's CDR3 is CASALGGSTDTQYF. The CDR3 DNA follows: TGTGCCAGTGCGCTAGGGGGAAGCACAGATACGCAGTATTTT.